This T cell receptor (beta chain) was observed in a study of OX40 agonist ivuxolimab in advanced cancers. Background on the study: Participants averaged about 60 years of age (range about 23 to 80) and were approximately 81% male. Regarding the study as a whole: The mean number of expanded clones was higher in CD8+ T cells than in CD4+.

It was autoimmune disease history or systemic immunosuppression that excluded patients. Only in-frame clones appear in the TCRdb table, and some are missing; sequencing was by immunoSEQ multiplex PCR. The sample shows tens of thousands of clones, approximately 89% of them seen only once. Per germline, CDR1 LNHDA and CDR2 SQIVND (reference sequence). There are 14 residues in the CDR3. The ends were cut back, 6 bases at V and 7 bases at J, with 18 bases in the middle. About this clone itself: The antigen is not known.

The rearrangement uses TRBV19 and TRBJ1-2; D is possibly TRBD1 (6 bases). The sample consisted of CD4+ or CD8+ T cells sorted from blood, taken in a trial of the OX40 agonist ivuxolimab. The receptor comes from an adult with an advanced solid tumor such as melanoma, head and neck, liver or kidney cancer. Here the CDR3 DNA reads TGTGCCAGTAGCCCCCTGGGGGGCCCCTCTGGCTACACCTTC. Its protein is CASSPLGGPSGYTF.